This TCR beta chain was identified in a study of blood T cell repertoires in COVID-19. Study-wide context: Specimens from acute and convalescent COVID-19 originated in the United States, Italy and Spain. Sample material is recorded as cDNA or gDNA derived from T cells, B-cell-depleted T cells, or PBMCs.

Per the study methods: Amplified reference gene primers provided the basis for estimating nucleated cell counts. This table comes from immunoSEQ multiplex PCR, and its TCRdb copy is limited to in-frame clones, with some not included. V, J and clone size were drawn from that table, and D and trimming were deduced from the DNA. Altogether about 160,000 clones are present, around 93% being singletons, with the ten largest covering about 4.6%. This CDR3 region has 14 residues. V was cut by 2 bases and J by 6 bases, with 13 bases left in between. The V gene's germline CDR1 is LGHDT and CDR2 YNNKEL (reference sequence). A Seattle source enrolled patients during active infection and followed them longitudinally.

This receptor was obtained from a man aged 30 to 39 with COVID-19, enrolled during active disease. The source material was peripheral blood. The chain employs TRBV3-1 (or the pseudogene TRBV3-2) and TRBJ1-2; D is possibly TRBD1 (6 bases). The CDR3 loop reads CASSQRGSPDGYTF. Written as DNA, the CDR3 is TGTGCCAGCAGCCAAAGGGGGTCTCCGGATGGCTACACCTTC.